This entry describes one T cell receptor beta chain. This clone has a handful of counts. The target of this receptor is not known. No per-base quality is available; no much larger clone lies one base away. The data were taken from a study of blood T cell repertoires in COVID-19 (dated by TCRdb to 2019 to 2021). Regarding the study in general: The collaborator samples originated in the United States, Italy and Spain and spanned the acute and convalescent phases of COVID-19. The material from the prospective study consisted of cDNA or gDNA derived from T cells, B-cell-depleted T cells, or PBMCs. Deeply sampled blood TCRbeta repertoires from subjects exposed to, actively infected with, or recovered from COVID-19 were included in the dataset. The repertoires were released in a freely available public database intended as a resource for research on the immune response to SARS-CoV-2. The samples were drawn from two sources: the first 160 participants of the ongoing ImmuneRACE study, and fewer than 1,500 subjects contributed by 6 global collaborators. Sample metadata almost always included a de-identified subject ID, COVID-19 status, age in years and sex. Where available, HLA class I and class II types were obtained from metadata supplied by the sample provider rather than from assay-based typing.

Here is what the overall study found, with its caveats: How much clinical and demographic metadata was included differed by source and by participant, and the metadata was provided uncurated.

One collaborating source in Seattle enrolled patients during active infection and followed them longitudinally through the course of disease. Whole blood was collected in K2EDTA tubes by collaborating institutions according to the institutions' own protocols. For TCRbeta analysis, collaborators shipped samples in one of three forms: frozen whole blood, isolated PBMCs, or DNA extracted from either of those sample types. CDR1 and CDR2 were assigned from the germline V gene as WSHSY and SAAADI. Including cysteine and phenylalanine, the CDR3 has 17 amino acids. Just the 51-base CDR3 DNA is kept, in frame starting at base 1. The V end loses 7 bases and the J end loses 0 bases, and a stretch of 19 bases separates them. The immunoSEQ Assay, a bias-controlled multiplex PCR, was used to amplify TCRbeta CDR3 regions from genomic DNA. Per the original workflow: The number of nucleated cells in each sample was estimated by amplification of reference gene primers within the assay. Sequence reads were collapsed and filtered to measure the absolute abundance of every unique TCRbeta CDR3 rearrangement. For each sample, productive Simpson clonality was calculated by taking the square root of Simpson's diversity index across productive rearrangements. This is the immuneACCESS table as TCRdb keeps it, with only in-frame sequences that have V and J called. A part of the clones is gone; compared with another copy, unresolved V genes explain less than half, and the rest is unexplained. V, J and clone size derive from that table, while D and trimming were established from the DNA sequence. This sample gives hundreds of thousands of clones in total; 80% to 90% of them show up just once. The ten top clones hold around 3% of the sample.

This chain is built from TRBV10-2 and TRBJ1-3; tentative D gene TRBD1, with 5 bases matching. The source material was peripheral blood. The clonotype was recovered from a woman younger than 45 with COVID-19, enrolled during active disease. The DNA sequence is TGCGCCAGCACCGACCTTGGGGGGATCCTCTCTGGAAACACCATATATTTT. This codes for CASTDLGGILSGNTIYF.